These T cell receptor beta chains were read from a single sample in a study of blood T cell repertoires in COVID-19. Produced via immunoSEQ multiplex PCR; TCRdb's table is partial and in-frame only. The table records some 140,000 clones, around 85% of them present only once. Sequencing input: peripheral blood. The receptors derive from a woman aged 80 or over with acute or convalescent COVID-19. Both conserved end residues are part of each CDR3. D genes are given only for firm matches. Size values are once, few and many counts, or a class for expanded clones, and some rows have none.

J: TRBJ1-2
size: NA
D: NA
V: TRBV6-4
CDR3: CAILNYGYTF
DNA: TGTGCCATCCTTAACTATGGCTACACCTTC

J: TRBJ1-5
size: NA
D: NA
V: TRBV20-1
CDR3: CSASPGGGNQPQHF
DNA: TGCAGTGCTAGTCCGGGGGGTGGGAATCAGCCCCAGCATTTT

J: TRBJ2-7
size: NA
D: NA
V: TRBV12-5
CDR3: CASGLGFGEQYF
DNA: TGTGCTAGTGGTTTGGGGTTCGGCGAGCAGTACTTC

J: TRBJ1-5
size: NA
D: NA
V: TRBV30
CDR3: CAWNLRGGDQPQHF
DNA: TGTGCCTGGAACCTAAGGGGGGGCGATCAGCCCCAGCATTTT

J: TRBJ2-3
size: NA
D: NA
V: TRBV9
CDR3: CASSAREADTQYF
DNA: TGTGCCAGCAGTGCTAGGGAGGCAGATACGCAGTATTTT

J: TRBJ1-1
size: NA
D: NA
V: TRBV7-2
CDR3: CASSLASQNTEAFF
DNA: TGTGCCAGCAGCTTAGCGTCCCAGAACACTGAAGCTTTCTTT

J: TRBJ2-7
size: NA
D: TRBD1
V: TRBV3-1/TRBV3-2
CDR3: CASSPAWTGAHEQYF
DNA: TGTGCCAGCAGCCCCGCCTGGACAGGGGCCCACGAGCAGTACTTC

J: TRBJ1-4
size: few
D: NA
V: TRBV3-1/TRBV3-2
CDR3: CASSQGTGEKLFF
DNA: TGTGCCAGCAGCCAAGGAACAGGGGAAAAACTGTTTTTT

J: TRBJ1-1
size: few
D: NA
V: TRBV6-2/TRBV6-3
CDR3: CASSYRTVGRLEAFF
DNA: TGTGCCAGCAGTTACCGGACAGTTGGTCGACTTGAAGCTTTCTTT

J: TRBJ1-4
size: NA
D: NA
V: TRBV21-1
CDR3: CASSKKGKDRVNEKLFF
DNA: TGTGCCAGCAGCAAAAAAGGTAAGGACAGGGTTAATGAAAAACTGTTTTTT

J: TRBJ1-1
size: NA
D: NA
V: TRBV2
CDR3: CASSEAGVEAFF
DNA: TGTGCCAGCAGTGAAGCAGGGGTTGAAGCTTTCTTT

J: TRBJ1-2
size: NA
D: TRBD1
V: TRBV2
CDR3: CASRRQGLGYTF
DNA: TGTGCCAGCAGGCGACAGGGCCTAGGCTACACCTTC

J: TRBJ1-4
size: once
D: NA
V: TRBV15
CDR3: CATREPRGTAPNEKLFF
DNA: TGTGCCACCAGGGAGCCTAGGGGGACGGCGCCTAATGAAAAACTGTTTTTT

J: TRBJ1-1
size: NA
D: NA
V: TRBV5-5
CDR3: CASSLLDEAFF
DNA: TGTGCCAGCAGCTTACTTGATGAAGCTTTCTTT

J: TRBJ1-1
size: once
D: NA
V: TRBV3-1/TRBV3-2
CDR3: CASSQEGGLTEAFF
DNA: TGTGCCAGCAGCCAAGAAGGCGGGTTGACTGAAGCTTTCTTT